This TCR beta chain was captured by sequencing in a study of blood T cell repertoires in COVID-19 (dated by TCRdb to 2019 to 2021). The study in broad terms: The collaborator samples originated in the United States, Italy and Spain and spanned the acute and convalescent phases of COVID-19. A freely available public database, intended as a resource for researchers studying the immune response to SARS-CoV-2, is where the repertoires were released. Where available, HLA class I and class II types were obtained from metadata supplied by the sample provider rather than from assay-based typing. The prospective study material was composed of cDNA or gDNA derived from T cells, B-cell-depleted T cells, or PBMCs. Sample metadata almost always included a de-identified subject ID, COVID-19 status, age in years and sex. The dataset comprised deeply sampled blood TCRbeta repertoires from subjects exposed to, actively infected with, or recovered from COVID-19. The samples were drawn from the first 160 participants of the ongoing ImmuneRACE study and from more than 1,000 subjects provided by 6 global collaborators. General conclusions and limits of the study: How much clinical and demographic metadata was included differed by source and by participant, and the metadata was provided uncurated.

The CDR3, cysteine through phenylalanine, is 15 amino acids long. Left in the record is the CDR3 DNA by itself, 45 bases read in frame from the first base. V drops 5 bases and J drops 0 bases, leaving 12 bases in between. CDR1 SGHVS and CDR2 FQNEAQ were looked up in the germline V gene. TCRbeta CDR3 regions were amplified from genomic DNA by means of the immunoSEQ Assay, a bias-controlled multiplex PCR. In the original analysis: Nucleated cell counts per sample were estimated from amplification of reference gene primers within the assay. To quantify the absolute abundance of each unique TCRbeta CDR3 rearrangement, sequence reads were collapsed and filtered. For each sample, productive Simpson clonality was calculated by taking the square root of Simpson's diversity index across productive rearrangements. Not all clones reach the TCRdb copy of this immuneACCESS table, which keeps in-frame sequences only. Checked studies attribute under half of the gap to unresolved V genes and leave the rest unexplained. Clone size and V and J calls were adopted from that table, with D and trimming inferred from the DNA. The sample has under 200,000 clones on record, roughly 90% of them singletons. The biggest ten clones account for around 8% of the sample.

Enrolling through a virtual design, the prospective study's participants ranged in age from roughly 18 to 89 years and lived across 20 to 30 United States geographic areas. Cohort assignment in the prospective study relied on participant-reported clinical history from a screening survey and a study questionnaire. Recovered participants in ImmuneRACE Cohort 3 were defined as having two consecutive negative NP/OP PCR tests, clearance from a healthcare professional, or resolution of symptoms. In the prospective study, whole blood, serum and a nasopharyngeal or oropharyngeal swab were collected from each participant by mobile phlebotomists. Over a roughly two-month period, participants in the prospective study had the option of providing additional blood draws and questionnaires. Before DNA extraction, blood samples from the prospective study were shipped at room temperature or frozen. With respect to this clone: Its binding antigen is unknown. No base quality information exists; no much larger clone differs at one position.

The TCR sequence derives from a woman between 18 and 29 years old who had recovered from COVID-19. Material: PBMCs or T cells enriched from blood (not recorded which). The V gene is TRBV7-8 and the J gene is TRBJ2-3; TRBD1 is a possible D gene, resting on 5 matching bases. The DNA reads as follows: TGTGCCAGCAGCCCACTTGGGGCTAGCACAGATACGCAGTATTTT. Protein translation: CASSPLGASTDTQYF.